These T cell receptor beta chains were read from a single sample in a study of shared clonotypes between healthy human individuals. TCRdb's table, derived via immunoSEQ multiplex PCR, lists solely in-frame clones and lacks some. This sample yields 450,000 to 700,000 clones, of which roughly 95% are seen a single time; roughly 0.1% belongs to the top ten. The sequencing input was naive CD8+ T cells sorted from blood. These receptors came from a woman aged 25 to 39 in good health. Both conserved end residues are part of each CDR3. A D gene is named only where the DNA matches it firmly. Where a row states a size, it is once, few, many or the class of an expanded clone; other rows omit it.

d_gene: .
j_gene: TRBJ1-2
v_gene: TRBV29-1
abundance: .
CDR3nt: TGCAGCGTTGACGGCTACACCTTC
CDR3aa: CSVDGYTF

d_gene: TRBD1
j_gene: TRBJ2-5
v_gene: TRBV11-2
abundance: .
CDR3nt: TGTGCCAGCAGCTTAGGGACAGGGAGAATGGAGGAGACCCAGTACTTC
CDR3aa: CASSLGTGRMEETQYF

d_gene: TRBD1
j_gene: TRBJ2-7
v_gene: TRBV6-6
abundance: .
CDR3nt: TGTGCCAGCAGCTATGGACAGGGTCCCTACGAGCAGTACTTC
CDR3aa: CASSYGQGPYEQYF

d_gene: TRBD2
j_gene: TRBJ2-1
v_gene: TRBV7-9
abundance: .
CDR3nt: TGTGCCAGCAGCCCCACCAGCGGGAGAGGCAATGAGCAGTTCTTC
CDR3aa: CASSPTSGRGNEQFF

d_gene: TRBD1
j_gene: TRBJ1-2
v_gene: TRBV19
abundance: .
CDR3nt: TGTGCCAGTAGTATCCAGGGGGACTATGGCTACACCTTC
CDR3aa: CASSIQGDYGYTF

d_gene: TRBD2
j_gene: TRBJ2-1
v_gene: TRBV11-2
abundance: .
CDR3nt: TGTGCCAGCAGCTTAGATCCCGTCGGAGCGGGAGCCTACAATGAGCAGTTCTTC
CDR3aa: CASSLDPVGAGAYNEQFF

d_gene: TRBD1
j_gene: TRBJ2-7
v_gene: TRBV13
abundance: .
CDR3nt: TGTGCCAGCAGCCAGCCTGGCAGGGGGAAGTACGAGCAGTACTTC
CDR3aa: CASSQPGRGKYEQYF

d_gene: .
j_gene: TRBJ1-1
v_gene: TRBV6-1
abundance: .
CDR3nt: TGTGCCAGCAGTATGCCCGGACAGAACACTGAAGCTTTCTTT
CDR3aa: CASSMPGQNTEAFF

d_gene: TRBD2
j_gene: TRBJ2-2
v_gene: TRBV27
abundance: .
CDR3nt: TGTGCCAGCAAGCGGGAGGTGACCACCGGGGAGCTGTTTTTT
CDR3aa: CASKREVTTGELFF

d_gene: .
j_gene: TRBJ2-3
v_gene: TRBV9
abundance: .
CDR3nt: TGTGCCAGCAGCGGCGGAGGACTGACAGATACGCAGTATTTT
CDR3aa: CASSGGGLTDTQYF

d_gene: TRBD2
j_gene: TRBJ2-3
v_gene: TRBV27
abundance: .
CDR3nt: TGTGCCACCAAGACTAGCGGGGTCTGGGTGGATACGCAGTATTTT
CDR3aa: CATKTSGVWVDTQYF

d_gene: .
j_gene: TRBJ2-3
v_gene: TRBV13
abundance: .
CDR3nt: TGTGCCAGCAGCCCACCCTCTGGTGGTAGGCAGTATTTT
CDR3aa: CASSPPSGGRQYF

d_gene: .
j_gene: TRBJ2-5
v_gene: TRBV10-2
abundance: .
CDR3nt: TGCGCCAGCAGTGACAGGGGCTCGGGGGAGACCCAGTACTTC
CDR3aa: CASSDRGSGETQYF

d_gene: TRBD1
j_gene: TRBJ2-7
v_gene: TRBV7-6
abundance: once
CDR3nt: TGTGCCAGCAGCGCTGGGACAGGGCGCTACGAGCAGTACTTC
CDR3aa: CASSAGTGRYEQYF

d_gene: .
j_gene: TRBJ2-7
v_gene: TRBV23-1
abundance: .
CDR3nt: TGCGCCAGCAGTCAGCCGGGACATACCCCCTACGAGCAGTACTTC
CDR3aa: CASSQPGHTPYEQYF

d_gene: .
j_gene: TRBJ2-7
v_gene: TRBV27
abundance: .
CDR3nt: TGTGCCAGCAGTGCTTCTACCGGGACGGTCTCCTACGAGCAGTACTTC
CDR3aa: CASSASTGTVSYEQYF